The present T cell receptor (beta chain) was sequenced within a study of T cells in narcolepsy. For the study at large: Enrolled donors included narcolepsy type 1 or type 2 patients and healthy controls.

The V gene's germline CDR1 is SGHRS and CDR2 YFSETQ. This CDR3 has 14 amino acids. V lost 2 bases and J lost 5, with 13 bases in between. A remark on this clone: What it binds is not known.

The study's findings and limits: Autoreactive clonotypes reportedly recurred in blood of same and different patients, not controls. Comparing one patient's CSF and blood CD4+ clonotypes highlighted HCRT- and TRIB2-specific autoreactive clonotypes. In some patient and control memory CD4+ samples, autoreactive clones were absent.

The protocol was immunoSEQ multiplex PCR, while the TCRdb copy is restricted to in-frame clones and leaves out a portion. Among tens of thousands of clones, under 85% were seen once, and the ten largest hold 2.5% to 3%. The V and J genes are TRBV5-1 and TRBJ2-5; D may be TRBD1 (6 bases). The receptor's source is a human donor with narcolepsy. The sequencing sample was made of CD45RA- memory CD4+ T cells from PBMCs. For the CDR3, the DNA is TGCGCCAGCAGCTTACAGGGCACCATGGAGACCCAGTACTTC. Protein product: CASSLQGTMETQYF.